The 9 T cell receptor beta chains below come from one sample, sequenced in a study of monozygotic twins with inflammatory bowel disease. No DNA is given; TCRdb re-called the 5' RACE reads and lists each CDR3 protein once. Its clone listing holds approximately 210,000 distinct CDR3 sequences. Sequencing input: blood. The receptor source for this set is a human donor with ulcerative colitis or Crohn's disease, or a healthy co-twin of an affected twin (not recorded which).

V and J are TRBV7-8 and TRBJ1-4. The CDR3 sequence is 15 residues long. CDR1 and CDR2 (germline): SGHVS, FQNEAQ. The CDR3 spells CASSPGGRINEKLFF. The full variable domain, with the rest looked up from reference TRBV7-8 and TRBJ1-4, is GAGVSQSPRYKVAKRGQDVALRCDPISGHVSLFWYQQALGQGPEFLTYFQNEAQLDKSGLPSDRFFAERPEGSVSTLKIQRTQQEDSAVYLCASSPGGRINEKLFFGSGTQLSVL.

The chain carries TRBV29-1 and TRBJ2-1. Germline CDR1 SQVTM, CDR2 ANQGSEA. The CDR3 covers 13 residues. CDR3 region: CSVGATSYNEQFF.

The chain employs TRBV7-8 and TRBJ2-3. The CDR3 contains 16 residues. CDR1 and CDR2 (germline): SGHVS, FQNEAQ. CDR3 sequence reads: CASSQLRPQSTDTQYF.

V is TRBV3-1 and J is TRBJ1-1. The germline V gene has CDR1 LGHDT and CDR2 YNNKEL (reference sequence). This CDR3 is 19 amino acids long. CDR3 protein: CASSQSLGPNRSVNTEAFF.

The CDR3 here is CASSLGTGLNEQFF. The rearrangement joins TRBV12-3 or TRBV12-4 to TRBJ2-1; TCRdb outputs TRBD1, but without DNA this stays unchecked. The CDR3 has 14 residues.

The chain's CDR3 is CASSRGPTGNHEQYF. This chain links TRBV7-9 with TRBJ2-7; the D call from TCRdb, TRBD1, cannot be confirmed without DNA. Germline values: CDR1 SEHNR, CDR2 FQNEAQ (reference sequence). The CDR3 has 15 residues.

The chain carries TRBV6-5 and TRBJ2-1; without DNA, the TCRdb call of TRBD1 cannot be checked. The CDR3 length is 16 residues. CDR1 and CDR2 from the germline V gene are MNHEY and SVGAGI. The CDR3 sequence is CASSFPLGGGYNEQFF.

V usage is TRBV7-2 and J usage is TRBJ1-3. The germline CDR1 and CDR2 sequences are SGHTA and FQGNSA. The CDR3 length is 15 residues. The CDR3: CASSLSWGSGNTIYF.

The rearrangement uses TRBV29-1 and TRBJ2-7; TCRdb calls TRBD2, which cannot be checked without DNA. Germline CDR1 is SQVTM and CDR2 is ANQGSEA. The CDR3 totals 13 residues. CDR3: CSVSGASVGEQYF.